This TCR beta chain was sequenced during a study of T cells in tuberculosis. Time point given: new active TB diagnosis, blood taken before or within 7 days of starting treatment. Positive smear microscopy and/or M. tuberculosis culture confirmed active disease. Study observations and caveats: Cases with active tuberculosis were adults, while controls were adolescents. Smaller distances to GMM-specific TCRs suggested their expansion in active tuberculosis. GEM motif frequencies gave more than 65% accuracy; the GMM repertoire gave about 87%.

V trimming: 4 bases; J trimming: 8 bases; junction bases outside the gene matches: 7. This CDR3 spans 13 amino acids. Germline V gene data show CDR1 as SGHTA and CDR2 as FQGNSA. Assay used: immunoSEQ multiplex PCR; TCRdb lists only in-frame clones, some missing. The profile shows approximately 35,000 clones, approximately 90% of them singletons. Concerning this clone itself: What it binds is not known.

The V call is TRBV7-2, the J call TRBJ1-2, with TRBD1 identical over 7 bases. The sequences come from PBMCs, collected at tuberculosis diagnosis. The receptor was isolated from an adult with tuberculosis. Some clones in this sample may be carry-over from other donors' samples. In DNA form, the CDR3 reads TGTGCCAGCAGCTCACGACAGGGTTGGGGCTACACCTTC. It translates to CASSSRQGWGYTF.